The TCR beta chain described here comes from a study of pediatric ulcerative colitis. General study points: Rectal repertoires separated controls, mild-moderate and acute severe colitis. Two rectal clonotypes were found only in ulcerative colitis patients, all of them. Two patients' blood samples yielded substantially fewer templates.

One to two pinch biopsies were taken from the rectum during colonoscopy. This CDR3 comprises 11 residues. V lost 7 bases and J lost 5, with 11 bases in between. Germline assignment: CDR1 GTSNPN and CDR2 SVGIG (reference sequence). About this clone: Its specificity is unknown.

Sequencing depth was up to 500,000 reads per sample. Only in-frame clones appear in the TCRdb table, and some are missing; sequencing was by immunoSEQ multiplex PCR. The sample yields around 36,000 clones, about 81% seen once. This TCR was sampled from a boy between 10 and 17 years old with mild ulcerative colitis. What was sequenced was gut tissue. The V gene is TRBV30, the J gene TRBJ1-2, with D uncertain. CDR3 sequence reads: CALLLSYGYTF. CDR3 nucleotides: TGTGCCTTACTCCTGAGTTATGGCTACACCTTC.